Presented here are 29 T cell receptor beta chains from one specimen sequenced in a study of T cells in Graves' hyperthyroidism and ophthalmopathy. From RNA transcripts, TCR beta CDR3 regions were amplified. During a first-round RT-PCR of the TCR CDR3, the HTBI primer set was used. TCRdb processed the multiplex PCR reads anew with MiXCR; each CDR3 protein has one entry. The sample shows around 580,000 distinct CDR3 sequences, more than 45% of them seen only once. Material: peripheral blood or thyroid tissue (not recorded which). These receptors were collected from a woman aged 18-29 years with Graves' hyperthyroidism.

This clonotype has ten or more counts. This chain joins TRBV7-9 and TRBJ1-1; no definite D call. V was trimmed by 0 bases and J by 2 bases, leaving 10 bases between them. Per germline, CDR1 SEHNR and CDR2 FQNEAQ (reference sequence). The CDR3 spans 15 residues. This CDR3 reads CASSLAAAFNTEAFF. CDR3 DNA sequence: TGTGCCAGCAGCTTAGCGGCGGCCTTCAACACTGAAGCTTTCTTT.

This clonotype is a singleton in its sample. A read error is likely, as this CDR3 ends without the conserved phenylalanine or tryptophan. It is unclear where the CDR3 begins or ends on the DNA, so no DNA is shown, and the CDR3 is as TCRdb lists it. This chain connects TRBV7-9 to TRBJ1-4; the D segment call TRBD1 is taken from the table without a DNA check. Termini included, the CDR3 measures 9 amino acids. CDR1 is SEHNR, CDR2 FQNEAQ, per germline (reference sequence). The chain's CDR3 is CASTYDRYY.

The chain carries TRBV2 and TRBJ1-1; TRBD1 agrees at 11 bases. This CDR3 has 15 residues. Per germline, CDR1 SNHLY and CDR2 FYNNEI. The ends lost 2 bases at V and 3 bases at J; junction bases unmatched: 2. The CDR3 nucleotides are TGTGCCAGCAGTGAACGGGGACAGGGGGACACTGAAGCTTTCTTT. Protein product: CASSERGQGDTEAFF.

The chain recombines TRBV18 with TRBJ2-5, with a possible D match to TRBD1 (6 bases). This CDR3 region has 14 residues. Trimming removed 4 bases at V and 0 bases at J, with 9 bases between. Per germline, CDR1 KGHSH and CDR2 LQKENI. Here the CDR3 DNA reads TGTGCCAGCTCACAGCGGACAGACCAAGAGACCCAGTACTTC. It codes for CASSQRTDQETQYF.

This clonotype showed up just a few times. V usage is TRBV5-5 and J usage is TRBJ1-1; tentative D call: TRBD1 (5 bases). V gave up 5 bases and J gave up 0 bases, with 17 bases separating them. Germline CDR1 is SGHKS and CDR2 is YYEKEE (reference sequence). The CDR3 sequence is 16 residues long. This CDR3 reads CASSIRSGTMNTEAFF. The CDR3 region has the DNA TGTGCCAGCAGTATTAGGTCCGGGACCATGAACACTGAAGCTTTCTTT.

Worth noting for this clonotype: A read error is possible here, since a much larger clone lies one base away. The chain carries TRBV6-1 and TRBJ1-2; 9 bases agree with TRBD1. Germline V gene data show CDR1 as MNHNS and CDR2 as SASEGT. The CDR3 runs 14 residues. CDR3 DNA: TGTGCCGGCAGGCCCGGGACAGGGTCCTATGGCTACACCTTC. Translating it yields CAGRPGTGSYGYTF.

Comment on this clonotype: Here the CDR3 omits its conserved ending phenylalanine or tryptophan, so a read error is the likely source. The DNA is omitted, as the CDR3 cannot be located on it reliably, and the CDR3 follows TCRdb's listing. The CDR3: CASSFSAEGKRPST. The chain links TRBV2 to TRBJ2-5; the table's D call TRBD2 went unverified against the DNA. Germline V gene data show CDR1 as SNHLY and CDR2 as FYNNEI. The CDR3 is made up of 14 amino acids, end residues included.

The chain is built from TRBV29-1 and TRBJ2-7, with D maybe TRBD2 (6 bases). Germline V CDR1 and CDR2: SQVTM, ANQGSEA. Trimming took off 8 bases at V and 0 bases at J, with 20 bases between the two ends. The CDR3 spans 15 residues. CDR3 in amino acids: CSSYASSAPSYEQYF. The CDR3 DNA sequence: TGCAGCAGTTACGCTTCTAGCGCTCCCTCCTACGAGCAGTACTTC.

This clonotype was recorded many times. The V gene is TRBV20-1, the J gene TRBJ2-5; 7 positions match TRBD2. Germline V gene data show CDR1 as DFQATT and CDR2 as SNEGSKA (reference sequence). The CDR3 loop spans 12 amino acids. V was clipped by 6 bases and J by 2 bases; unmatched bases: 3. CDR3 DNA: TGCAGTGCAGCGGGACTGCAAGAGACCCAGTACTTC. It specifies CSAAGLQETQYF.

The table lists this clonotype with many counts. CDR3 nucleotides: TGCAGTGCTAGTCCTAACAGCAATGAGCAGTTCTTC. Its translation is CSASPNSNEQFF. The rearrangement uses TRBV20-1 and TRBJ2-1, with D unclear. The CDR3 is made up of 12 amino acids. From germline, CDR1 is DFQATT and CDR2 SNEGSKA (reference sequence). V lost 3 bases and J 6 bases, leaving 9 bases between the germline ends.

The J gene is TRBJ1-2, the V gene TRBV29-1, with D unresolved. The CDR3 has 15 amino acids. Germline-derived CDR1 and CDR2 are SQVTM and ANQGSEA. V was shortened by 3 bases and J by 3 bases, with 17 bases between the two germline ends. CDR3 sequence reads: CSVEGGRSEDYGYTF. The CDR3 DNA follows: TGCAGCGTTGAGGGAGGAAGGTCGGAGGACTATGGCTACACCTTC.

For this clonotype: An end of the junction differs from the germline gene, which may be a read error. This chain uses TRBV2 with TRBJ1-4; 7 bases fit TRBD1. The CDR3 length is 12 residues. In germline, CDR1 is SNHLY, CDR2 FYNNEI. The CDR3 reads CASSQKGTVIGF. CDR3 nucleotide sequence: TGTGCCAGCAGTCAAAAGGGGACAGTCATAGGTTTT.

The chain couples TRBV25-1 to TRBJ1-2; the match to TRBD1 covers 7 bases. The CDR3 covers 15 residues. Germline CDR1 and CDR2: MGHDK and SYGVNS. Germline trimming cut 0 bases from V and 2 bases from J; bases unmatched to any gene: 3. As DNA, the CDR3 is TGTGCCAGCAGTGAATACCCGGGACAGAACTATGGCTACACCTTC. Its translation: CASSEYPGQNYGYTF.

This clonotype was counted once. The chain uses TRBV24-1 and TRBJ2-7, with D possibly TRBD2 on 5 matching bases. Trimming stripped 4 bases from V and 1 base from J, with 10 bases between. CDR3 length equals 14 residues. From germline, CDR1 is KGHDR and CDR2 SFDVKD. CDR3 bases: TGTGCCACCAGTGACAGGACTGAGTCCTACGAGCAGTACTTC. Protein sequence: CATSDRTESYEQYF.

This clonotype was found a few times. One end of the junction does not line up with germline, which may come from a read error. The gene calls are TRBV11-3 and TRBJ2-7, with D perhaps TRBD1 (6 bases). The CDR3 spans 15 residues. Germline loops: CDR1 SGHNT, CDR2 YENEEA. The CDR3 sequence is CASRSTGSAAYGQYF. DNA of the CDR3: TGTGCCAGCAGGTCTACAGGGTCCGCGGCATACGGGCAGTACTTC.

This clonotype was counted ten times or more. The chain joins TRBV12-3 or TRBV12-4 to TRBJ1-2, with D possibly being TRBD1 (5 bases). Trimming took off 6 bases at V and 7 bases at J, with 18 bases between the two ends. The CDR3 consists of 14 residues. CDR3: CASSLKSGVRGYTF. For the CDR3, the DNA is TGTGCCAGCAGCCTCAAATCGGGGGTTCGTGGCTACACCTTC.

This chain links TRBV20-1 with TRBJ2-7, with 8 bases matching TRBD1. The CDR3 extends over 14 amino acids. Germline V gene sequence: CDR1 DFQATT, CDR2 SNEGSKA (reference sequence). The V gene end was trimmed by 2 bases and the J gene end by 2 bases; junction bases not matched to a gene: 5. CDR3 sequence: CSARSDRGPYEQYF. The CDR3 nucleotides read TGCAGTGCTAGAAGCGACAGGGGACCCTACGAGCAGTACTTC.

In its sample, this clonotype was seen many times. V and J are TRBV15 and TRBJ2-2, with D perhaps TRBD2 (6 bases). Germline CDR1 and CDR2: LNHNV and YYDKDF (reference sequence). V shed 7 bases and J shed 7 bases, with 13 bases lying between them. This CDR3 has 13 residues. CDR3 DNA: TGTGCCACCACCTTGAGGCGGGACGGGGAGCTGTTTTTT. It specifies CATTLRRDGELFF.

This sequence joins TRBV5-8 and TRBJ1-2; possibly TRBD1 for D (5 bases). V lost 6 bases to trimming and J lost 4 bases, with 13 bases between them. This CDR3 comprises 13 residues. From germline, CDR1 is SGHTS and CDR2 YDEGEE. The CDR3 sequence is CASTWGTGYGYTF. Here the CDR3 DNA reads TGTGCCAGCACCTGGGGGACTGGCTATGGCTACACCTTC.

With regard to this clonotype: In this CDR3 the conserved last residue, phenylalanine or tryptophan, is missing, so a read error is likely. This chain uses TRBV7-2 with TRBJ1-1, with no clear D. Between the trimmed V and J ends, which lost 1 base and 2 bases, there was a span of 14 bases. The CDR3 has 16 residues. CDR1 is SGHTA and CDR2 is FQGNSA in the germline V gene. The CDR3 sequence: CASSLVSGPGNTEAFS. The CDR3 bases are TGTGCCAGCAGCTTAGTTTCGGGTCCAGGAAACACTGAAGCTTTCTCT.

V gene TRBV20-1 combines with J gene TRBJ2-7; weak D call: TRBD2 (5 bases). CDR3 size: 12 residues. Germline V gives CDR1 DFQATT, CDR2 SNEGSKA (reference sequence). V lost 8 bases, J lost 3 bases, and 14 bases lay in between. The chain's CDR3 is CSKRGLNYEQYF. The CDR3 nucleotides read TGCAGTAAACGGGGTTTGAACTACGAGCAGTACTTC.

This clonotype was recorded many times. The chain joins TRBV4-3 to TRBJ2-7; unclear D gene. CDR1 and CDR2 (germline): LGHNA, YSLEER. This CDR3 has 16 amino acids. Trimming cost V 1 base and J 7 bases, with 20 bases left between them. The CDR3 sequence is CASSQVLGYPLIEQYF. DNA for the CDR3: TGCGCCAGCAGCCAAGTTTTAGGGTACCCCTTGATTGAGCAGTACTTC.

This clonotype occurred many times. This chain connects TRBV7-9 to TRBJ2-7, with unresolved D. Germline lookup yields CDR1 SEHNR and CDR2 FQNEAQ (reference sequence). V lost 5 bases and J 2 bases, leaving 13 bases between the germline ends. CDR3 length: 14 residues. Written as DNA, the CDR3 is TGTGCCAGCAGCCCCCCTCTTAGGGCCTACGAGCAGTACTTC. It specifies CASSPPLRAYEQYF.

This clonotype was detected ten times or more. The chain couples TRBV7-3 to TRBJ1-6, with 9 bases identical to TRBD1. The CDR3 has 15 residues. The ends lost 6 bases at V and 7 bases at J; junction bases unmatched: 7. Germline lookup yields CDR1 SGHTA and CDR2 FQGTGA. The CDR3 sequence: CASRLAGTGNSPLHF. CDR3 DNA: TGTGCCAGCAGACTAGCGGGGACAGGGAATTCACCCCTCCACTTT.

V and J are TRBV7-2 and TRBJ1-4, with D possibly matching TRBD1 (6 bases). Germline CDR1 and CDR2: SGHTA and FQGNSA. The CDR3 consists of 17 residues. The V end was cut by 5 bases, the J end by 5 bases, with 21 bases between. CDR3 region: CASSPSSYEQGNEKLFF. The CDR3 nucleotides read TGTGCCAGCAGCCCCTCCTCCTACGAGCAGGGGAATGAAAAACTGTTTTTT.

This clonotype was observed at least ten times. This chain connects TRBV5-4 to TRBJ1-1; 12 bases line up with TRBD1. V lost 4 bases, J lost 5 bases, and 15 bases stayed unmatched. Germline V gene lookup returns CDR1 SGHNT and CDR2 YYREEE (reference sequence). CDR3 length: 18 amino acids. CDR3 protein: CASSPTPGTGGLWTEAFF. The CDR3, as DNA: TGTGCCAGCAGCCCCACCCCTGGGACAGGGGGCTTGTGGACTGAAGCTTTCTTT.

This clonotype has just a few counts. J is TRBJ2-7 and V is TRBV11-1; D may be TRBD1 (5 bases). This CDR3 is 15 amino acids long. V lost 3 bases to trimming and J lost 3 bases, with 15 bases between them. The V gene's germline CDR1 is SGHAT and CDR2 FQDESV (reference sequence). In DNA form, the CDR3 reads TGTGCCAGCAGCTTTCTTGCCAGGGAAGGCTACGAGCAGTACTTC. It specifies CASSFLAREGYEQYF.

This clonotype was picked up one time. The chain employs TRBV20-1 and TRBJ2-1, with 13 bases identical to TRBD2. Unmatched junction bases numbered 9, after V lost 3 bases and J lost 1 base. Germline values: CDR1 DFQATT, CDR2 SNEGSKA (reference sequence). CDR3 length: 18 residues. CDR3 amino acids: CSARDLRLAGGSYNEQFF. The CDR3 region has the DNA TGCAGTGCTAGGGATTTGAGACTAGCGGGAGGTTCCTACAATGAGCAGTTCTTC.

This sequence joins TRBV29-1 and TRBJ1-2; 7 nucleotides line up with TRBD1. This CDR3 has 12 residues. J was trimmed by 7 bases and V by 2 bases; bases with no gene match: 4. Germline V lookup: CDR1 SQVTM, CDR2 ANQGSEA. In DNA, the CDR3 is TGCAGCGTTGAAAAGGGGGCGGGTGGCTACACCTTC. Its translation: CSVEKGAGGYTF.